This TCR beta chain was sequenced during a study of identical twins. General study findings and limits: Low generation-probability sequences were in excess among twin-shared out-of-frame alpha sequences. Reduced insertions were recorded for abundant cord blood beta clonotypes, with no such pattern in memory repertoires. Zero-insertion findings could be partly confounded by invariant cells (MAIT and iNKT cells).

Notes on this clonotype: Its antigen is not identified.

A universal primer site was incorporated via template switching, and the cDNA contained unique molecular identifiers. TCRdb independently ran MiXCR on the 5' RACE reads; one entry per CDR3 protein. The sample consists of 450,000 or so distinct CDR3 sequences, 12% to 15% of them appearing once. V lost 4 bases to trimming and J lost 10 bases; unmatched junction nucleotides: 7. CDR1 is DFQATT and CDR2 is SNEGSKA in the germline V gene (reference sequence). This CDR3 has 13 amino acids. The same sample was also studied in work on yellow fever vaccine responses in identical twins.

The sample consisted of CD4+ T cells sorted from blood. The source of this sequence is a woman in her late teens or twenties in good health. This chain connects TRBV20-1 to TRBJ2-1; TRBD2 matches at 10 bases. Here the CDR3 DNA reads TGCAGTGCTACGTTTAGCGGGGGGAACGAGCAGTTCTTC. Its translation is CSATFSGGNEQFF.